These 4 T cell receptor beta chains came from one sample sequenced in a study of T cell responses to AZD1222 COVID-19 vaccine. The repertoire was sequenced with immunoSEQ multiplex PCR; TCRdb's copy has only in-frame clones and lacks some. There are fewer than 110,000 clones in the sample; roughly 90% occur only once, and approximately 15% lies in the top ten. Sequences were derived from peripheral blood, sampled on day 0 of AZD1222 vaccination. The receptors originated from an adult in good health.

The chain has TRBV3-1 (or the pseudogene TRBV3-2) and TRBJ2-3; D unresolved. CDR3 length: 14 amino acids. The V gene's germline CDR1 is LGHDT and CDR2 YNNKEL (reference sequence). Trimming left V 3 bases short and J 0 bases short, with 7 bases between. The CDR3 region is CASSQAASTDTQYF. CDR3 in DNA: TGTGCCAGCAGCCAGGCTGCTAGCACAGATACGCAGTATTTT.

This sequence joins TRBV10-1 and TRBJ2-2, with D perhaps matching TRBD1 or TRBD2 (5 bases each). The V gene's germline CDR1 is WNHNN and CDR2 SYGVQD (reference sequence). Trimming removed 5 bases at V and 4 bases at J, with 8 bases between. The CDR3 length is 13 residues. CDR3 amino acids: CASSPGPTGELFF. The CDR3 DNA sequence: TGCGCCAGCAGTCCGGGACCCACCGGGGAGCTGTTTTTT.

The chain is built from TRBV15 and TRBJ1-1, with 7 bases identical to TRBD1. The CDR3 has 14 amino acids. The V gene's germline CDR1 is LNHNV and CDR2 YYDKDF (reference sequence). Unmatched junction bases numbered 10, after V lost 5 bases and J lost 7 bases. The CDR3 here is CATSGGQKTYEAFF. As DNA, the CDR3 is TGTGCCACCAGCGGGGGACAGAAAACTTATGAAGCTTTCTTT.

The V and J genes are TRBV19 and TRBJ1-1; TRBD1 aligns across 7 bases. The CDR3 contains 15 residues. Germline V lookup: CDR1 LNHDA, CDR2 SQIVND (reference sequence). V was clipped by 5 bases and J by 0 bases; unmatched bases: 6. As DNA, the CDR3 is TGTGCCAGTAGTTCAGAAGGGACAGTGAACACTGAAGCTTTCTTT. It specifies CASSSEGTVNTEAFF.